Listed here is a single T cell receptor (beta chain). This sample was included in a study of CD8 T cells in Susac syndrome. Reverse transcription of about 0.5 to 1 ug RNA used random hexamers. An immunoSEQ multiplex PCR amplified TCR beta CDR3 over 54 Vbeta and 13 Jbeta. TCRdb recomputed calls from the immunoSEQ multiplex PCR reads with MiXCR, one row per CDR3 protein. The sample yields approximately 65,000 distinct CDR3 sequences, 90% to 95% seen once. In blood CD8+ and CD4+ T cells, TCR beta underwent sequencing. Sequenced: CD8+ T cells from PBMCs. This TCR derives from a human donor in good health.

The chain's CDR3 is CSARDIDVTRFGEQYF. The CDR3 DNA reads as TGCAGTGCTAGAGATATAGACGTCACGCGTTTCGGTGAGCAGTACTTC. The rearrangement joins TRBV20-1 to TRBJ2-7; D is unresolved. The CDR3 length is 16 residues. V was trimmed by 0 bases and J by 7 bases, leaving 22 bases between them. Germline V gene sequence: CDR1 DFQATT, CDR2 SNEGSKA (reference sequence).